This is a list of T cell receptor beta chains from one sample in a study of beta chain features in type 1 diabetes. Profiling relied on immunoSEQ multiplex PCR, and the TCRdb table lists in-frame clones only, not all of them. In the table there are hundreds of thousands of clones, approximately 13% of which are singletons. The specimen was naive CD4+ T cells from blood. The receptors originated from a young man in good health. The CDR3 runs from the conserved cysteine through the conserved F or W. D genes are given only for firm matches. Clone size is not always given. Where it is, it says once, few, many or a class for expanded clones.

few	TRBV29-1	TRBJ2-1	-	CSVNGHSSYNEQFF	TGCAGCGTTAACGGCCACAGCTCCTACAATGAGCAGTTCTTC
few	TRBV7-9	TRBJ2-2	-	CASSLGRTKQDRHTGELFF	TGTGCCAGCAGCTTAGGACGTACGAAACAAGACCGACACACCGGGGAGCTGTTTTTT
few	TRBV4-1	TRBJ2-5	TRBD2	CASSLLGLALETQYF	TGCGCCAGCAGCCTCCTCGGACTAGCCCTAGAGACCCAGTACTTC
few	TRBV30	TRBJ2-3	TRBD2	CAWSVRGTSGRSVKTDTQYF	TGTGCCTGGAGTGTAAGGGGGACTAGCGGGAGATCTGTTAAGACAGATACGCAGTATTTT
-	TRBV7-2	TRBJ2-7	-	CASSRDFSYEQYF	TGTGCCAGCAGCAGGGACTTCTCCTACGAGCAGTACTTC
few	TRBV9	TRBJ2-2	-	CASSVSGTGELFF	TGTGCCAGCAGCGTAAGTGGAACCGGGGAGCTGTTTTTT
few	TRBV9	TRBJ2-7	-	CASSVGTVAGEQYF	TGTGCCAGCAGCGTAGGGACAGTGGCCGGCGAGCAGTACTTC
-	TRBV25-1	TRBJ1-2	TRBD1	CASSAPGQGGSYTF	TGTGCCAGCAGTGCCCCGGGACAGGGGGGAAGCTACACCTTC
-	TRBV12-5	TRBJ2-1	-	CASSDNEQFF	TGTGCTAGTTCCGACAATGAGCAGTTCTTC
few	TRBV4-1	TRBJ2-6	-	CASSQLQGAPGANVLTF	TGCGCCAGCAGCCAACTACAGGGAGCCCCTGGGGCCAACGTCCTGACTTTC
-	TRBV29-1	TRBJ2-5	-	CSVERRGQETQYF	TGCAGCGTGGAGAGGCGAGGGCAAGAGACCCAGTACTTC
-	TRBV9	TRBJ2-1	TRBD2	CASSVDPAGGLVNEQFF	TGTGCCAGCAGCGTAGATCCAGCGGGAGGACTAGTCAATGAGCAGTTCTTC
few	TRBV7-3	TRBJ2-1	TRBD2	CASSLVASGSLQFF	TGTGCCAGCAGCTTAGTTGCTAGCGGGAGTCTACAGTTCTTC
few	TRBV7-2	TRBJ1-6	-	CASAGTVNSPLHF	TGTGCCAGCGCCGGGACGGTGAATTCACCCCTCCACTTT
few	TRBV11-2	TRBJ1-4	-	CASSLSRSAGNEKLFF	TGTGCCAGCAGCTTAAGTCGCTCGGCAGGGAATGAAAAACTGTTTTTT
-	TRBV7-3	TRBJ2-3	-	CASSPRLRGRTDTQYF	TGTGCCAGCAGCCCCCGCTTAAGGGGCCGCACAGATACGCAGTATTTT
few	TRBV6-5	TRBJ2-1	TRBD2	CASSPSGWYNEQFF	TGTGCCAGCAGTCCTAGCGGGTGGTACAATGAGCAGTTCTTC
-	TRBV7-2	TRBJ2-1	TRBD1	CASSLQGAVHNEQFF	TGTGCCAGCAGCTTGCAGGGGGCGGTGCACAATGAGCAGTTCTTC
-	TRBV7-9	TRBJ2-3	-	CASSSLLSGWVDTQYF	TGTGCCAGCAGCTCCCTTTTAAGCGGGTGGGTAGATACGCAGTATTTT
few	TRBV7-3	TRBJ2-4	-	CASSLTPGASDIQYF	TGTGCCAGCAGCTTAACACCGGGGGCCAGCGACATTCAGTACTTC
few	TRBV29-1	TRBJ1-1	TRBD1	CSVVGTENTEAFF	TGCAGCGTTGTCGGGACAGAGAACACTGAAGCTTTCTTT
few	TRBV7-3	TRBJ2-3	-	CASSLTGGPTDTQYF	TGTGCCAGCAGCTTAACGGGAGGCCCCACAGATACGCAGTATTTT
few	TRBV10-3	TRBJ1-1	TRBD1	CASVTGESTEAFF	TGTGCCAGCGTTACAGGGGAATCCACTGAAGCTTTCTTT
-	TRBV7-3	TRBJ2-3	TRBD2	CASSPLAGTDTQYF	TGTGCCAGCAGCCCACTAGCGGGAACAGATACGCAGTATTTT
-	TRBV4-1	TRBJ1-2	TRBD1	CASSQAGGNYGYTF	TGCGCCAGCAGCCAAGCAGGGGGGAACTATGGCTACACCTTC
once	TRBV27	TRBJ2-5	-	CASSFRVGVGVQETQYF	TGTGCCAGCAGTTTCAGGGTGGGGGTCGGCGTCCAAGAGACCCAGTACTTC
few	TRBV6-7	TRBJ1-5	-	CASTSSLGTGQPQHF	TGTGCCAGCACTAGCTCGTTAGGGACGGGGCAGCCCCAGCATTTT
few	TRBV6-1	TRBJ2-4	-	CASSEALLQVKNIQYF	TGTGCCAGCAGTGAAGCGCTTCTACAGGTCAAAAACATTCAGTACTTC
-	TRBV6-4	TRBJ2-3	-	CASSEQQGGPTQYF	TGTGCCAGCAGTGAGCAACAGGGAGGACCTACGCAGTATTTT
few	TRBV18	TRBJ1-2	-	CASSPGTHYGYTF	TGTGCCAGCTCACCAGGAACACACTATGGCTACACCTTC
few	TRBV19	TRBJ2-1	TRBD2	CASSIDLLAGDYNEQFF	TGTGCCAGTAGTATAGATCTACTAGCGGGAGACTACAATGAGCAGTTCTTC
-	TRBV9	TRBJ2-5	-	CASSPSQETQYF	TGTGCCAGCAGCCCCTCCCAAGAGACCCAGTACTTC
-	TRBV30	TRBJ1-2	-	CAWSPTKLGYTF	TGTGCCTGGAGCCCTACGAAACTTGGCTACACCTTC
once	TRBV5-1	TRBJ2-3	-	CASSLDGYTDTQYF	TGCGCCAGCAGCTTGGACGGTTACACAGACACGCAGTATTTT
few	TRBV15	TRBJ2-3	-	CATSSLEGNTQYF	TGTGCCACCAGCAGTTTAGAGGGGAATACGCAGTATTTT
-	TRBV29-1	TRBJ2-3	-	CSVGLGRTDTQYF	TGCAGCGTTGGACTAGGGCGCACAGATACGCAGTATTTT
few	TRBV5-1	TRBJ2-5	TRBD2	CASSPGLAGDQETQYF	TGCGCCAGCAGCCCCGGACTAGCGGGGGACCAAGAGACCCAGTACTTC
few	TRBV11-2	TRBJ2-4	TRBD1	CASSTWDRGSDIQYF	TGTGCCAGCAGCACCTGGGACAGGGGTTCGGACATTCAGTACTTC
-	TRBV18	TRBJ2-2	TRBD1	CASSPRTGVTGELFF	TGTGCCAGCTCACCTCGGACAGGCGTCACCGGGGAGCTGTTTTTT